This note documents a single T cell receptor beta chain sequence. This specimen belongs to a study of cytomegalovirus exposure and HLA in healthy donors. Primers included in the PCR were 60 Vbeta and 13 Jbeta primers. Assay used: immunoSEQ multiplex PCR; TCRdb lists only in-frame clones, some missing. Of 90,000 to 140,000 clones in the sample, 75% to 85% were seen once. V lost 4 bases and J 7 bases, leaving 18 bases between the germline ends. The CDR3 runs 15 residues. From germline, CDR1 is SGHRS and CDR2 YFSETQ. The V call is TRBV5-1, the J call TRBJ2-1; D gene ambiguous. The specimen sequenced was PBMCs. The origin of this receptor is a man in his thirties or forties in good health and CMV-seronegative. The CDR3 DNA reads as TGCGCCAGCAGCCGAGACAACGGCCGGTCAAATGAGCAGTTCTTC. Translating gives CASSRDNGRSNEQFF.